The 18 T cell receptor beta chains below come from one sample, sequenced in a study of early T cells in non-severe SARS-CoV-2 infection. MiXCR was run by TCRdb on the 5' RACE reads, yielding one entry per CDR3 protein. Seen here are fewer than 20,000 distinct CDR3 sequences, approximately 6.1% observed once, and the top ten hold roughly 6.1%. Source material: whole blood. These receptors were collected from an adult who was a healthcare worker with PCR-confirmed SARS-CoV-2 infection or an uninfected control (not recorded which).

The table lists this clonotype with many counts. The chain recombines TRBV5-5 with TRBJ2-1; 8 positions agree with TRBD2. The CDR3 contains 15 residues. Germline CDR1 and CDR2: SGHKS and YYEKEE (reference sequence). After removal of 0 bases from V and 10 bases from J, the junction contained 9 bases not matched to a gene. CDR3 sequence (DNA): TGTGCCAGCAGCTTGGAAGCGGGAGAGACCGGCGAGCAGTTCTTC. The encoded protein is CASSLEAGETGEQFF.

Points on this clonotype: This may stem from a read error, because a much larger clone lies one nucleotide away. The chain links TRBV6-2 or TRBV6-3 to TRBJ1-1; D unresolved. CDR1 and CDR2 from the germline V gene are MNHEY and SVGEGT. The CDR3 extends over 12 amino acids. CDR3 region: CVSSYEFTEAFF. The CDR3 DNA reads as TGTGTCAGCAGTTACGAGTTCACTGAAGCTTTCTTT.

The table lists this clonotype with many counts. The chain uses TRBV10-2 and TRBJ2-7; D not certain. V was clipped by 6 bases and J by 5 bases, with 14 bases between them. The V gene's germline CDR1 is WSHSY and CDR2 SAAADI. The CDR3 has 13 amino acids. CDR3 nucleotide sequence: TGCGCCAGCAGAGAGACGGCGACCAACGAGCAGTACTTC. As protein: CASRETATNEQYF.

This clonotype occurred many times. V gene TRBV4-1 combines with J gene TRBJ2-2; a possible D gene is TRBD1 (5 bases). Germline loops: CDR1 MGHRA, CDR2 YSYEKL. The CDR3 runs 15 residues. V lost 0 bases, J lost 3 bases, and 8 bases lay in between. CDR3 in amino acids: CASSQDRVYTGELFF. CDR3 nucleotides: TGCGCCAGCAGCCAAGACAGGGTTTACACCGGGGAGCTGTTTTTT.

Ten or more counts support this clonotype. The V call is TRBV3-1, the J call TRBJ2-1, with D unresolved. This CDR3 comprises 17 residues. V was pared by 1 base and J by 0 bases, with 13 bases between. Germline lookup yields CDR1 LGHDT and CDR2 YNNKEL (reference sequence). The CDR3 sequence is CASSQGLVQSSYNEQFF. The CDR3 region has the DNA TGTGCCAGCAGCCAAGGTCTTGTGCAGAGCTCCTACAATGAGCAGTTCTTC.

As for this clonotype: A read error may explain this, as a much larger clone is one base away. V and J are TRBV12-3 or TRBV12-4 and TRBJ2-3, with D perhaps matching TRBD1 (6 bases). V was clipped by 2 bases and J by 5 bases, with 14 bases between them. This CDR3 is 15 amino acids long. The CDR3 DNA follows: TGTGCCAGCAGTTTAAGAATACAGGGTGTAGATACGCAGTATTTT. It is translated as CASSLRIQGVDTQYF.

This clonotype was counted many times. The gene calls are TRBV11-2 and TRBJ1-5, with 7 bases identical to TRBD1. Germline-derived CDR1 and CDR2 are SGHAT and FQNNGV. The CDR3 spans 16 residues. J was trimmed by 2 bases and V by 1 base; bases with no gene match: 5. The CDR3 protein is CASSLVKGARNQPQHF. CDR3 DNA: TGTGCCAGCAGCTTAGTCAAGGGGGCTCGCAATCAGCCCCAGCATTTT.

This clonotype was recorded many times. The V call is TRBV28, the J call TRBJ1-1; D is undetermined. The germline gives CDR1 MDHEN, CDR2 SYDVKM. Deletions cut 3 bases from V and 2 bases from J, with 13 bases between. This CDR3 has 15 amino acids. For the CDR3, the DNA is TGTGCCAGCAGTTTGTCGTGGGAAGGTAACACTGAAGCTTTCTTT. Its translation: CASSLSWEGNTEAFF.

This clonotype was seen ten or more times. J is TRBJ1-1 and V is TRBV10-3; 10 bases line up with TRBD1. This CDR3 contains 14 residues. V was pared by 2 bases and J by 3 bases, with 0 bases of the junction left unmatched. The germline V gene has CDR1 ENHRY and CDR2 SYGVKD. DNA of the CDR3: TGTGCCATCAGTGAGGGACAGGGGGACACTGAAGCTTTCTTT. Its translation is CAISEGQGDTEAFF.

The gene calls are TRBV27 and TRBJ2-5, with 8 bases aligning to TRBD1. This CDR3 contains 14 residues. Germline CDR1 is MNHEY and CDR2 is SMNVEV (reference sequence). Unmatched junction bases numbered 2, after V lost 5 bases and J lost 0 bases. CDR3 coding DNA: TGTGCCAGCAGTGGGACAGGAAACCAAGAGACCCAGTACTTC. It codes for CASSGTGNQETQYF.

At least ten counts were recorded for this clonotype. This chain connects TRBV20-1 to TRBJ2-7; the D gene is possibly TRBD2 (5 bases). Trimming removed 5 bases at V and 0 bases at J, with 17 bases between. Germline CDR1 and CDR2: DFQATT and SNEGSKA (reference sequence). The CDR3 runs to 15 residues. In DNA, the CDR3 is TGCAGTGCTCCTCCGGCGGGCCTACCCTCCTACGAGCAGTACTTC. This codes for CSAPPAGLPSYEQYF.

This clonotype was counted many times. The V and J genes are TRBV24-1 and TRBJ2-1; D gene uncertain. Deletions cut 4 bases from V and 8 bases from J, with 5 bases between. The CDR3 extends over 11 amino acids. Per the germline V gene, CDR1 is KGHDR and CDR2 is SFDVKD. In DNA, the CDR3 is TGTGCCACCAGTGACCTTTATGAGCAGTTCTTC. Encoded protein: CATSDLYEQFF.

This clonotype was seen at least ten times. This CDR3 reads CASRWTLGYGYTF. In DNA form, the CDR3 reads TGTGCCAGCAGATGGACACTGGGCTATGGCTACACCTTC. V and J are TRBV6-6 and TRBJ1-2; a weak D match, TRBD1 (5 bases). CDR3 length: 13 amino acids. The V gene's germline CDR1 is MNHNY and CDR2 SVGAGI (reference sequence). The germline V and J ends were trimmed by 6 bases and 4 bases, with 12 bases remaining between them.

This clonotype was recorded at least ten times. V usage is TRBV28 and J usage is TRBJ2-7; D unresolved. There are 12 residues in the CDR3. Trimming stripped 6 bases from V and 2 bases from J, with 8 bases between. Per germline, CDR1 MDHEN and CDR2 SYDVKM. The CDR3 sequence is CASSFNAYEQYF. The CDR3 DNA reads TGTGCCAGCAGCTTCAACGCCTACGAGCAGTACTTC.

In its sample, this clonotype is medium-sized. This sequence joins TRBV14 and TRBJ2-7, with 7 bases matching TRBD1. The CDR3 covers 16 residues. The V and J ends lost 1 base and 3 bases, in that order; junction bases with no gene match: 9. The germline V gene has CDR1 SGHDN and CDR2 FVKESK. The CDR3 sequence is CASSQGNRGQDYEQYF. The CDR3 DNA reads TGTGCCAGCAGCCAAGGAAACAGGGGTCAAGACTACGAGCAGTACTTC.

This clonotype was observed at least ten times. The chain uses TRBV7-8 and TRBJ2-1, with D uncertain. Germline CDR1 and CDR2: SGHVS and FQNEAQ. The CDR3 has 14 residues. V was pared by 3 bases and J by 4 bases, with 10 bases between. In DNA form, the CDR3 reads TGTGCCAGCAGCTTGGGCACCATTTACAATGAGCAGTTCTTC. Translating it yields CASSLGTIYNEQFF.

This clonotype showed up many times. The CDR3 bases are TGCAGCGTGAGACAGGGGGATAATTCACCCCTCCACTTT. Its protein product is CSVRQGDNSPLHF. This chain links TRBV29-1 with TRBJ1-6, with TRBD1 identical over 9 bases. V gave up 6 bases and J gave up 5 bases; unmatched junction bases: 2. The CDR3 length is 13 residues. Germline V lookup: CDR1 SQVTM, CDR2 ANQGSEA.

This clonotype was observed many times. The chain links TRBV20-1 to TRBJ2-1; D may be TRBD1 or TRBD2 (5 bases each). The V gene lost 0 bases and the J gene lost 8 bases, with 14 bases spanning the gap. The CDR3 spans 14 residues. Looked up from germline, CDR1 is DFQATT and CDR2 is SNEGSKA (reference sequence). CDR3: CSARDLAGRDEQFF. The CDR3, as DNA: TGCAGTGCTAGAGATCTGGCAGGGCGGGATGAGCAGTTCTTC.